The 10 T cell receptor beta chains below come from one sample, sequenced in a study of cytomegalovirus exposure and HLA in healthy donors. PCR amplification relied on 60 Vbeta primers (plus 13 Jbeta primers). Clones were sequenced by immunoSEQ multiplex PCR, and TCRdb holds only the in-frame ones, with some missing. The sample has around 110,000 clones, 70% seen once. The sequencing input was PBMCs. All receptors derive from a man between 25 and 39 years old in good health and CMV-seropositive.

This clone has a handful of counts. CDR3 in DNA: TGTGCCAGCAGCTTGTCCGGGACCGGGAGTACCTACACCTTC. Translating gives CASSLSGTGSTYTF. The gene calls are TRBV5-6 and TRBJ1-2; D possibly corresponds to TRBD1 (5 bases). Trimming stripped 1 base from V and 10 bases from J, with 17 bases between. Germline loops: CDR1 SGHDT, CDR2 YYEEEE. The CDR3 has 14 amino acids.

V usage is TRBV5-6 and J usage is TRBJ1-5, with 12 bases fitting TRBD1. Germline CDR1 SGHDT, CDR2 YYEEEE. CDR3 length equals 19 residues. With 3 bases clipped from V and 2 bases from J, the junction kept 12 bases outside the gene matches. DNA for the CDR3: TGTGCCAGCAGCTCGTACCGGGACAGGGGGCGCCGGGGCAATCAGCCCCAGCATTTT. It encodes CASSSYRDRGRRGNQPQHF.

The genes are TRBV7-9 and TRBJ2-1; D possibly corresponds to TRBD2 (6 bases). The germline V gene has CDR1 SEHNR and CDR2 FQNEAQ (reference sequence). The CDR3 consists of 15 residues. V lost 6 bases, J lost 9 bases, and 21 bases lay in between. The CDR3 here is CASSWDSHLGFEQFF. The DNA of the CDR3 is TGTGCCAGCAGTTGGGACTCCCACTTAGGGTTTGAGCAGTTCTTC.

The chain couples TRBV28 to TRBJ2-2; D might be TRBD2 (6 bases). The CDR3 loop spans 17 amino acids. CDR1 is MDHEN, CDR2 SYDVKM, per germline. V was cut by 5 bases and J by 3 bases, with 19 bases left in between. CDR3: CASSPPSGGAYTGELFF. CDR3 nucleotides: TGTGCCAGCAGTCCTCCGAGCGGAGGGGCCTACACCGGGGAGCTGTTTTTT.

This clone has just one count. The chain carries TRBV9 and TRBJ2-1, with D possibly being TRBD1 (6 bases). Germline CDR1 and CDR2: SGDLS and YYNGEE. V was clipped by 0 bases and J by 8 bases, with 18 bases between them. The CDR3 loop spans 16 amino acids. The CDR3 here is CASSVVATGSIDEQFF. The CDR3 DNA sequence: TGTGCCAGCAGCGTAGTAGCGACAGGAAGTATCGATGAGCAGTTCTTC.

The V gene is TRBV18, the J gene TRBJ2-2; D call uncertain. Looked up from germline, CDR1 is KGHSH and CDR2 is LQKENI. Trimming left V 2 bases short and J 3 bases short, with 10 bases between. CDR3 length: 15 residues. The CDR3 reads CASSPAARYTGELFF. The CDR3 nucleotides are TGTGCCAGCTCACCAGCGGCGCGGTACACCGGGGAGCTGTTTTTT.

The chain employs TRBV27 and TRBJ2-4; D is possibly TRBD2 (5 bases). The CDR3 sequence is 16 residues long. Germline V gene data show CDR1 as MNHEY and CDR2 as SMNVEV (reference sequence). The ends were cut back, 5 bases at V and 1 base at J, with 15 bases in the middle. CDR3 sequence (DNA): TGTGCCAGCAGTCCCCCCCGGGGAGCGGCCAAAAACATTCAGTACTTC. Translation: CASSPPRGAAKNIQYF.

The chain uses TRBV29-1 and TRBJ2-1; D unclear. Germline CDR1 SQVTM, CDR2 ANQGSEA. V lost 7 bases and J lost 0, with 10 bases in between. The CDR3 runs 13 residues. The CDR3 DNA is TGCAGCGGAAGAGCGTCCTCCTACAATGAGCAGTTCTTC. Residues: CSGRASSYNEQFF.

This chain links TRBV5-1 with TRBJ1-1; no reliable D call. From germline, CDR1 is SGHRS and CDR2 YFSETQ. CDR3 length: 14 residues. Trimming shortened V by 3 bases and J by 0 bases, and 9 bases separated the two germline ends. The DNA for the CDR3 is TGCGCCAGCAGCTCGGCGGAGATGAACACTGAAGCTTTCTTT. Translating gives CASSSAEMNTEAFF.

The CDR3: CAISNPTGVNTEAFF. The CDR3, as DNA: TGTGCCATCAGCAACCCGACAGGAGTCAACACTGAAGCTTTCTTT. The J gene is TRBJ1-1, the V gene TRBV10-3, with TRBD1 as a possible D gene (6 bases). CDR1 is ENHRY and CDR2 is SYGVKD in the germline V gene. CDR3 length equals 15 residues. Trimming removed 6 bases from V and 2 bases from J, with 16 bases in between.